What follows describes a single T cell receptor (beta chain). The antigen is not known. These data originate in a study of neoadjuvant nivolumab and ipilimumab in lung cancer. Points from the study as a whole: Only two of four nivolumab-treated tumors gained richness and clonality by surgery.

Here immunoSEQ multiplex PCR was the method, and the copy in TCRdb shows in-frame clones only, minus some. The top ten clones hold around 5.7% of a sample with tens of thousands of clones, around 80% of them seen once. This TCR derives from an adult with non-small cell lung cancer. Specimen: peripheral blood, collected before neoadjuvant nivolumab, alone or with ipilimumab.

The CDR3 coding sequence is TGCAGCGTTCGATCAACCGGGGCTGATACGCAGTATTTT. Translating it yields CSVRSTGADTQYF. V and J are TRBV29-1 and TRBJ2-3; D tentatively reads TRBD1 or TRBD2 (5 bases each). CDR1 and CDR2 (germline): SQVTM, ANQGSEA. V gave up 5 bases and J gave up 6 bases, with 15 bases separating them. This CDR3 region has 13 residues.